This TCR beta chain was recorded in a study of T cells in Graves' hyperthyroidism and ophthalmopathy (dated by TCRdb to between 2018 and 2020). For the wider study: Peripheral blood samples were taken at initial diagnosis, before any treatment was given. Prospective prediction of ophthalmopathy was tested in an independent validation cohort of approximately 18 hyperthyroidism patients and 17 patients who later progressed to ophthalmopathy. TCR Vbeta CDR3 sequencing of 120 to 150 peripheral blood samples (fewer than 45 ophthalmopathy, 75 to 85 hyperthyroidism and roughly 17 progressor patients) is reported in the paper. In addition, the study compared T-cell repertoires in thyroid tissue and in blood from several Graves' hyperthyroidism patients. After blood sampling, hyperthyroidism patients were treated with methimazole at a starting dose of 30 mg daily, and ophthalmopathy patients were treated with high-dose intravenous methylprednisolone. TCR V-J signatures able to tell the groups apart were searched for in a discovery cohort of 100 or so patients, of whom roughly 42 had Graves' ophthalmopathy and 55 to 65 had stable Graves' hyperthyroidism. The 100 discovery patients were randomly split 7:3 into training and test sets.

Amplification of TCR beta CDR3 regions was carried out from RNA transcripts. A first-round RT-PCR of the TCR CDR3 used the HTBI primer set with the Qiagen OneStep RT-PCR kit. The libraries were constructed in a second round of multiplex PCR and then size-selected and purified. Libraries were sequenced paired-end with 100 bp reads on an Illumina HiSeq2000. In the authors' own workflow: Raw data were processed with SOAPnuke, discarding reads with adapters, uncalled bases, mean Phred below 15, or no exact constant-primer or identifier match. High-quality paired reads were merged using COPE v1.2.5, and each unique nucleotide sequence was defined as a clonotype. MiTCR v1.1 was used to align clonotypes to the IMGT TRBV, TRBD and TRBJ reference segments. The analysis included only V-J combinations with a frequency above 0.0001, which together covered 99% to 99.2% of the repertoires. The TCS score was defined as the ratio of F50 (clonal expansion) to E x V (chaos), calculated using BLOSUM62-based TCRdist between CDR3 peptides within each V-J. Welch's t-statistics and random forest reduced approximately 520 V-J features to under 15, which were used in a naive Bayes classifier (R e1071). In-frame beta chains were kept once TCRdb had trimmed the public reads at Q25 with fastp and called clones with MiXCR. Every distinct CDR3 protein forms one entry, paired with its most common genes and DNA. The V and J calls here are based on TCRdb, not the publication. Here the sample has 500,000 to 550,000 distinct CDR3 sequences; just under 20% occur a single time. The top ten clonotypes cover around 50% of the sample.

A distance of 10 bases separates the germline ends of V and J, which lose 6 bases and 4 bases respectively. From the germline V gene, CDR1 is SNHLY and CDR2 is FYNNEI. The CDR3, from cysteine to phenylalanine, totals 13 residues. Only the CDR3 region is kept as DNA, spanning 39 bases read in frame from base 1. Study-wide findings and limitations: Ophthalmopathy was separated from stable hyperthyroidism by a 13 V-J signature model, with roughly 88% sensitivity and about 81% specificity obtained in cross-validation and 80%/75% obtained in testing. In validation, the model predicted progression to ophthalmopathy a median of about 5.9 months before onset, with roughly 71% sensitivity and nearly 75% specificity. Sample size was not statistically predetermined, and blinding of investigators to group allocation was not performed. Blood samples also contained most of the expanded thyroid clonotypes (frequency above 0.001), which suggests that blood repertoires may reflect thyroid immune responses.

Ophthalmopathy patients had moderately to severely active disease, with a Clinical Activity Score of 3 or more, a NOSPECS grade of 4 or more, and a disease duration of less than 3 months. Any patient with an uncontrolled infection, another autoimmune disease, pregnancy or lactation was excluded. Diagnoses were established on the basis of clinical symptoms, serum thyroxine and TRAb, thyroid ultrasound, and orbital computed tomography. PBMCs were separated from under 11 ml of fresh peripheral blood using Ficoll-Paque density gradient centrifugation. Total RNA was extracted using Trizol reagent, and RNA quality was assessed on an Agilent 2100 Bioanalyzer. The sample holds a few counts of this clonotype. Its antigen is not yet known. Within one base of it there is no much larger clone, and no base qualities were kept.

This TCR was sampled from a middle-aged man with Graves' ophthalmopathy. The sequence joins TRBV2 to TRBJ1-5; the D segment could be TRBD1, given 6 matching bases. The sequencing sample was made of blood. The CDR3 protein sequence reads: CASRSGQNQPQHF. Here is the DNA: TGTGCCAGCAGGTCGGGACAAAATCAGCCCCAGCATTTT.